Following are 7 T cell receptor beta chains from one sample sequenced in a study of T cells in Graves' hyperthyroidism and ophthalmopathy. TCR beta CDR3 regions were amplified from RNA. Primed by the HTBI set, a first-round RT-PCR was run on the TCR CDR3. In TCRdb, the multiplex PCR reads were re-called with MiXCR into one record per CDR3 protein. The sample records around 280,000 distinct CDR3 sequences, roughly 13% being singletons. The sequenced sample consisted of blood. The receptors stem from a woman aged 40 to 50 with Graves' hyperthyroidism.

This clonotype was counted ten times or more. The chain joins TRBV20-1 to TRBJ1-1; TRBD1 agrees at 7 bases. This CDR3 region has 14 residues. The V segment lost 6 bases and the J segment 3 bases; nucleotides outside the gene matches: 10. The V gene's germline CDR1 is DFQATT and CDR2 SNEGSKA (reference sequence). Here the CDR3 DNA reads TGCAGTGCGGGAAGGAGGGGACAGCACACTGAAGCTTTCTTT. It specifies CSAGRRGQHTEAFF.

This clonotype has a count of ten or more. The J gene is TRBJ1-6, the V gene TRBV12-3 or TRBV12-4; 7 nucleotides line up with TRBD1. The CDR3 length is 16 residues. V trimming: 1 base; J trimming: 9 bases; junction bases outside the gene matches: 9. The CDR3 here is CASSLDLDRPGSPLHF. The CDR3 region has the DNA TGTGCCAGCAGTTTAGATCTGGACAGGCCAGGTTCACCCCTCCACTTT.

This clonotype was seen at least ten times. Relative to the germline gene, one junction end is altered; a read error may explain this. The chain employs TRBV12-3 or TRBV12-4 and TRBJ1-1, with D unresolved. The CDR3 is 13 residues long. In DNA, the CDR3 is TGTGCCAGCACCCCAAACCCAAACACTAAAGCTTTCTTT. It specifies CASTPNPNTKAFF.

Details on this clonotype: A much bigger clone sits one base away, suggesting this may be a read error. The chain carries TRBV2 and TRBJ2-1; 8 nucleotides agree with TRBD1. V dropped 4 bases and J dropped 6; count of bases not matched to a gene: 8. The length of the CDR3 is 15 residues. CDR1 SNHLY and CDR2 FYNNEI come from the germline V gene. The chain's CDR3 is CASSVLGTGSNEQFF. CDR3 nucleotide sequence: TGTGCCAGCAGTGTCCTCGGGACAGGTAGCAATGAGCAGTTCTTC.

This clonotype has a count of ten or more. The chain recombines TRBV7-9 with TRBJ2-5; no clear D gene. V was clipped by 3 bases and J by 2 bases, with 13 bases between them. The CDR3 consists of 15 residues. The germline V gene encodes CDR1 SEHNR and CDR2 FQNEAQ (reference sequence). CDR3 in amino acids: CASSFTLRRQETQYF. DNA of the CDR3: TGTGCCAGCAGCTTTACTTTGCGGAGACAAGAGACCCAGTACTTC. Complete variable domain (other parts from reference TRBV7-9 and TRBJ2-5): DTGVSQNPRHKITKRGQNVTFRCDPISEHNRLYWYRQTLGQGPEFLTYFQNEAQLEKSRLLSDRFSAERPKGSFSTLEIQRTEQGDSAMYLCASSFTLRRQETQYFGPGTRLLVL.

A remark on this clonotype: A clone one base away is much larger, so this may be a read error. CDR3 nucleotide sequence: TGTGCCAGCAGCTTAACGCGGGGGGAGCAGTACTTC. Amino acids: CASSLTRGEQYF. The chain recombines TRBV7-3 with TRBJ2-7; 7 bases fit TRBD2. Germline V gene lookup returns CDR1 SGHTA and CDR2 FQGTGA. Trimming at V came to 0 bases and at J to 7 bases, leaving 0 bases not matched to a gene. CDR3 size: 12 residues.

This clonotype was seen ten or more times. The chain is built from TRBV6-2 or TRBV6-3 and TRBJ1-5; TRBD1 might be the D (5 bases). CDR1 MNHEY and CDR2 SVGEGT come from the germline V gene. The CDR3 extends over 15 amino acids. With 5 bases removed from V and 6 bases from J, the gap between germline ends came to 17 bases. The CDR3 DNA follows: TGTGCCAGCAGTAACCTTCCCGGGGCTGGTCAGCCCCAGCATTTT. It translates to CASSNLPGAGQPQHF.